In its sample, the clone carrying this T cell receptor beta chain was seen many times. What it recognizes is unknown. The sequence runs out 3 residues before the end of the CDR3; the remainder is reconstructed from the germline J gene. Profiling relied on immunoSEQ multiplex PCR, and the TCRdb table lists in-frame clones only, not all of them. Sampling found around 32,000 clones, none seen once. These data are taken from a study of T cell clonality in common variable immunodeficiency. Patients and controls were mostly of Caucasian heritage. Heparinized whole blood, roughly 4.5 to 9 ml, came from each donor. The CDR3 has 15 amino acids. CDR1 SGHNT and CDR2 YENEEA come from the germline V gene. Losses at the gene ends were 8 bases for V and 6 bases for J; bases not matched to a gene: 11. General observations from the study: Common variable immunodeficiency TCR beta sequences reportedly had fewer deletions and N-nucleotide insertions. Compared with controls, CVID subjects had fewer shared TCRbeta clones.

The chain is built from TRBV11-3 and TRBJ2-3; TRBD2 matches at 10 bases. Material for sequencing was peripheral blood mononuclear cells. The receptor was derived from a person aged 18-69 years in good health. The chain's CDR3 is CASAGLAGVLDTQYF. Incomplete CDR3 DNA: TGTGCCAGCGCAGGTCTAGCGGGAGTTCTCGATACG.